Listed below are T cell receptor beta chains from one sample, sequenced in a study of blood T cell repertoires in COVID-19. Assay: immunoSEQ multiplex PCR; the TCRdb copy retains only in-frame clones and omits some. The table includes roughly 55,000 clones, around 83% detected once. Sample: peripheral blood. The receptor source for this set is a woman aged 55-69 years with acute or convalescent COVID-19. Both conserved end residues are part of each CDR3. A D gene is named only where the DNA matches it firmly. Clone size appears in some rows only: once, few, many, or a class for an expanded clone.

J gene: TRBJ1-2
D gene: TRBD1
clone size: .
V gene: TRBV2
CDR3 protein: CASSELTGGAAGYTF
CDR3 DNA: TGTGCCAGCAGTGAGTTGACAGGGGGCGCCGCGGGCTACACCTTC

J gene: TRBJ1-2
D gene: TRBD1
clone size: few
V gene: TRBV10-3
CDR3 protein: CATSGGRGGYTF
CDR3 DNA: TGTGCCACCTCAGGGGGCCGGGGGGGCTACACCTTC

J gene: TRBJ1-1
D gene: .
clone size: .
V gene: TRBV7-9
CDR3 protein: CASSLARFRMNTEAFF
CDR3 DNA: TGTGCCAGCAGCTTAGCCAGGTTTCGTATGAACACTGAAGCTTTCTTT

J gene: TRBJ1-5
D gene: .
clone size: .
V gene: TRBV30
CDR3 protein: CAWSVSSGQPQHF
CDR3 DNA: TGTGCCTGGAGTGTATCTTCGGGTCAGCCCCAGCATTTT

J gene: TRBJ1-5
D gene: .
clone size: .
V gene: TRBV30
CDR3 protein: CAWSAGGSNQPQHF
CDR3 DNA: TGTGCCTGGAGCGCGGGGGGCAGCAATCAGCCCCAGCATTTT

J gene: TRBJ1-2
D gene: TRBD1
clone size: .
V gene: TRBV12-3/TRBV12-4
CDR3 protein: CASSTQGFGYTF
CDR3 DNA: TGTGCCAGCAGCACACAGGGGTTTGGCTACACCTTC

J gene: TRBJ2-5
D gene: TRBD2
clone size: .
V gene: TRBV2
CDR3 protein: CASDSGRATPQYF
CDR3 DNA: TGTGCCAGCGACAGCGGGAGGGCGACTCCCCAGTACTTC

J gene: TRBJ1-1
D gene: TRBD1
clone size: .
V gene: TRBV5-1
CDR3 protein: CASSPLDRGAEAFF
CDR3 DNA: TGCGCCAGCAGCCCCCTGGACAGGGGCGCTGAAGCTTTCTTT

J gene: TRBJ1-2
D gene: TRBD1
clone size: .
V gene: TRBV2
CDR3 protein: CASENRGFNYGYTF
CDR3 DNA: TGTGCCAGCGAGAACAGGGGATTTAACTATGGCTACACCTTC

J gene: TRBJ2-4
D gene: TRBD2
clone size: .
V gene: TRBV11-2
CDR3 protein: CASSLVSRWGRDIQYF
CDR3 DNA: TGTGCCAGCAGCTTAGTTTCGCGGTGGGGGAGGGACATTCAGTACTTC

J gene: TRBJ1-5
D gene: .
clone size: .
V gene: TRBV12-1
CDR3 protein: CASSPEWTGGNQPQHF
CDR3 DNA: TGTGCCAGCAGCCCCGAATGGACTGGAGGGAATCAGCCCCAGCATTTT

J gene: TRBJ2-5
D gene: .
clone size: .
V gene: TRBV18
CDR3 protein: CASTQTQGRETQYF
CDR3 DNA: TGTGCCAGCACCCAAACTCAGGGGAGAGAGACCCAGTACTTC

J gene: TRBJ1-4
D gene: TRBD1
clone size: once
V gene: TRBV18
CDR3 protein: CASSPLRGFNEKLFF
CDR3 DNA: TGTGCCAGCTCACCCCTCAGGGGGTTTAATGAAAAACTGTTTTTT

J gene: TRBJ1-2
D gene: .
clone size: .
V gene: TRBV28
CDR3 protein: CASSLIRRGYGYTF
CDR3 DNA: TGTGCCAGCAGTTTAATCCGGCGCGGCTATGGCTACACCTTC

J gene: TRBJ2-3
D gene: .
clone size: .
V gene: TRBV3-1/TRBV3-2
CDR3 protein: CASYLQGADTQYF
CDR3 DNA: TGTGCCAGCTATCTACAGGGCGCCGATACGCAGTATTTT

J gene: TRBJ2-3
D gene: .
clone size: few
V gene: TRBV7-3
CDR3 protein: CASSHYGADTQYF
CDR3 DNA: TGTGCCAGCAGCCATTATGGGGCCGATACGCAGTATTTT

J gene: TRBJ1-2
D gene: .
clone size: .
V gene: TRBV28
CDR3 protein: CASTFDGGGYTF
CDR3 DNA: TGTGCCAGCACCTTCGACGGAGGCGGCTACACCTTC

J gene: TRBJ1-2
D gene: .
clone size: .
V gene: TRBV6-5
CDR3 protein: CASTPGHNYGYTF
CDR3 DNA: TGTGCCAGTACCCCAGGGCACAACTATGGCTACACCTTC

J gene: TRBJ1-5
D gene: TRBD1
clone size: .
V gene: TRBV19
CDR3 protein: CASSIVANRGNSNQPQHF
CDR3 DNA: TGTGCCAGTAGTATAGTGGCAAACAGGGGAAATAGCAATCAGCCCCAGCATTTT

J gene: TRBJ2-7
D gene: .
clone size: .
V gene: TRBV2
CDR3 protein: CASSRTGLQYF
CDR3 DNA: TGTGCCAGCAGCAGAACAGGGTTACAGTACTTC

J gene: TRBJ2-3
D gene: TRBD1
clone size: .
V gene: TRBV19
CDR3 protein: CASSFLWTGQADTQYF
CDR3 DNA: TGTGCCAGTAGTTTCCTTTGGACAGGGCAGGCAGATACGCAGTATTTT

J gene: TRBJ2-7
D gene: TRBD2
clone size: few
V gene: TRBV4-1
CDR3 protein: CASSPHMITSGTFYEQYF
CDR3 DNA: TGCGCCAGCAGCCCCCACATGATCACTAGCGGGACTTTCTACGAGCAGTACTTC

J gene: TRBJ1-6
D gene: TRBD1
clone size: once
V gene: TRBV7-6
CDR3 protein: CASSSGTGESPLHF
CDR3 DNA: TGTGCCAGCAGTTCCGGGACAGGGGAATCACCCCTCCACTTT

J gene: TRBJ1-3
D gene: .
clone size: .
V gene: TRBV7-2
CDR3 protein: CASSFVSGENTIYF
CDR3 DNA: TGTGCCAGCAGCTTTGTCTCAGGGGAAAACACCATATATTTT

J gene: TRBJ1-4
D gene: .
clone size: .
V gene: TRBV9
CDR3 protein: CASSVGTLPTNEKLFF
CDR3 DNA: TGTGCCAGCAGCGTTGGGACACTTCCAACTAATGAAAAACTGTTTTTT

J gene: TRBJ2-5
D gene: .
clone size: .
V gene: TRBV3-1/TRBV3-2
CDR3 protein: CASSQDRGQETQYF
CDR3 DNA: TGTGCCAGCAGCCAAGATCGGGGCCAAGAGACCCAGTACTTC

J gene: TRBJ1-5
D gene: TRBD1
clone size: .
V gene: TRBV7-2
CDR3 protein: CASSRTGGFQPQHF
CDR3 DNA: TGTGCCAGCAGCAGGACAGGGGGGTTCCAGCCCCAGCATTTT

J gene: TRBJ2-5
D gene: TRBD2
clone size: .
V gene: TRBV6-5
CDR3 protein: CASSLAGGPRETQYF
CDR3 DNA: TGTGCCAGCAGCCTAGCGGGAGGGCCCCGGGAGACCCAGTACTTC

J gene: TRBJ1-1
D gene: .
clone size: .
V gene: TRBV19
CDR3 protein: CASSIWRWTEAFF
CDR3 DNA: TGTGCCAGTAGTATATGGCGGTGGACTGAAGCTTTCTTT

J gene: TRBJ1-5
D gene: .
clone size: .
V gene: TRBV3-1/TRBV3-2
CDR3 protein: CASSQAPPGVGNQPQHF
CDR3 DNA: TGTGCCAGCAGCCAAGCCCCTCCGGGGGTGGGGAACCAGCCCCAGCATTTT

J gene: TRBJ2-2
D gene: .
clone size: .
V gene: TRBV2
CDR3 protein: CASRRGGLTGELFF
CDR3 DNA: TGTGCCAGCAGGAGGGGGGGCCTAACCGGGGAGCTGTTTTTT

J gene: TRBJ1-3
D gene: .
clone size: few
V gene: TRBV28
CDR3 protein: CASSFVRGSSNTIYF
CDR3 DNA: TGTGCCAGCAGTTTCGTCAGGGGTTCTAGTAACACCATATATTTT

J gene: TRBJ1-2
D gene: TRBD1
clone size: .
V gene: TRBV5-1
CDR3 protein: CASSSTPLGTATNYGYTF
CDR3 DNA: TGCGCCAGCAGCTCTACACCCCTCGGGACAGCTACTAACTATGGCTACACCTTC

J gene: TRBJ1-2
D gene: TRBD1
clone size: .
V gene: TRBV29-1
CDR3 protein: CSVLGTGYGYTF
CDR3 DNA: TGCAGCGTTTTAGGGACAGGATATGGCTACACCTTC

J gene: TRBJ2-1
D gene: TRBD2
clone size: .
V gene: TRBV11-3
CDR3 protein: CASSPRGAGGYNEQFF
CDR3 DNA: TGTGCCAGCAGCCCACGTGGAGCGGGAGGCTACAATGAGCAGTTCTTC

J gene: TRBJ1-5
D gene: TRBD1
clone size: .
V gene: TRBV30
CDR3 protein: CAWSSQGAFNQPQHF
CDR3 DNA: TGTGCCTGGAGTAGTCAGGGGGCATTCAATCAGCCCCAGCATTTT

J gene: TRBJ2-1
D gene: TRBD2
clone size: .
V gene: TRBV7-8
CDR3 protein: CASSLAGNQRDFF
CDR3 DNA: TGTGCCAGCAGCTTAGCCGGTAATCAGCGGGATTTCTTC

J gene: TRBJ2-1
D gene: TRBD2
clone size: .
V gene: TRBV7-3
CDR3 protein: CASSLGPSGDRFF
CDR3 DNA: TGTGCCAGCAGCTTAGGCCCTAGCGGGGACCGGTTCTTC

J gene: TRBJ1-4
D gene: .
clone size: medium-sized
V gene: TRBV6-1
CDR3 protein: CASSEPEFGGNEKLFF
CDR3 DNA: TGTGCCAGCAGTGAACCCGAGTTCGGGGGTAATGAAAAACTGTTTTTT

J gene: TRBJ1-6
D gene: TRBD1
clone size: .
V gene: TRBV2
CDR3 protein: CASSEGGQGWSPLHF
CDR3 DNA: TGTGCCAGCAGTGAAGGTGGACAGGGGTGGTCACCCCTCCACTTT

J gene: TRBJ1-6
D gene: TRBD1
clone size: .
V gene: TRBV3-1/TRBV3-2
CDR3 protein: CASSPTGTVGHSPLHF
CDR3 DNA: TGTGCCAGCAGCCCTACCGGGACAGTGGGACATTCACCCCTCCACTTT

J gene: TRBJ1-2
D gene: .
clone size: .
V gene: TRBV6-5
CDR3 protein: CASMTPQGLGYGYTF
CDR3 DNA: TGTGCCAGCATGACGCCCCAGGGACTAGGCTATGGCTACACCTTC

J gene: TRBJ1-1
D gene: .
clone size: .
V gene: TRBV29-1
CDR3 protein: CSVGGSEAFF
CDR3 DNA: TGCAGCGTTGGAGGGAGTGAAGCTTTCTTT

J gene: TRBJ2-6
D gene: .
clone size: .
V gene: TRBV7-3
CDR3 protein: CASSKRDSLLRGANVLTF
CDR3 DNA: TGTGCCAGCAGCAAACGGGACTCCCTACTTCGGGGGGCCAACGTCCTGACTTTC

J gene: TRBJ1-6
D gene: TRBD1
clone size: few
V gene: TRBV7-9
CDR3 protein: CASSQDRVDNNSPLHF
CDR3 DNA: TGTGCCAGCAGCCAGGACAGGGTGGATAATAATTCACCCCTCCACTTT

J gene: TRBJ1-3
D gene: .
clone size: once
V gene: TRBV18
CDR3 protein: CASSAGGNSGNTIYF
CDR3 DNA: TGTGCCAGCTCCGCGGGGGGAAACTCTGGAAACACCATATATTTT

J gene: TRBJ1-5
D gene: .
clone size: .
V gene: TRBV19
CDR3 protein: CASSIGGANQPQHF
CDR3 DNA: TGTGCCAGTAGTATCGGCGGAGCCAATCAGCCCCAGCATTTT

J gene: TRBJ2-7
D gene: TRBD2
clone size: .
V gene: TRBV6-1
CDR3 protein: CASSERAGLEGYEQYF
CDR3 DNA: TGTGCCAGCAGTGAACGAGCGGGGCTAGAGGGATACGAGCAGTACTTC

J gene: TRBJ1-5
D gene: .
clone size: once
V gene: TRBV10-1
CDR3 protein: CASSEWRRDQPQHF
CDR3 DNA: TGCGCCAGCAGTGAGTGGCGGAGGGATCAGCCCCAGCATTTT